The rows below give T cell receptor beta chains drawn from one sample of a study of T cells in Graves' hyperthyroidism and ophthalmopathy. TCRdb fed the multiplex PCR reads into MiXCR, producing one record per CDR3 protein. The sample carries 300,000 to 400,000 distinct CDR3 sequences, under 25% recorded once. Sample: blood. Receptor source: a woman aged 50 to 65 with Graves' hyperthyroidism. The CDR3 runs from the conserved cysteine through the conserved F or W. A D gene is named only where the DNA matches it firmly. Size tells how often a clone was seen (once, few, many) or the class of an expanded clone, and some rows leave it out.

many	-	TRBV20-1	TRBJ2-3	TGCAGTGCTAGCTTGGACAGTCGCACAGATACGCAGTATTTT	CSASLDSRTDTQYF
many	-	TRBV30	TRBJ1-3	TGTGCCTGGAAGGGCAGCGCAAACACCATATATTTT	CAWKGSANTIYF
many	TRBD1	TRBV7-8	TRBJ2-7	TGTGCCAGCAGCTCGGGACAGTACCCTCGGGACGAGCAGTACTTC	CASSSGQYPRDEQYF
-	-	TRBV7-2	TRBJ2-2	TGTGCCAGCAGCCCCACTACCCGATCCACCCCCGGGGAGCTGTCTTTT	CASSPTTRSTPGELSF
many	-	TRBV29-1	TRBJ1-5	TGCAGCGTTGGGGCCCGCAATCAGCCCCAGCATTTT	CSVGARNQPQHF
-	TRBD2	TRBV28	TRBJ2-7	TGTGCCAGCAGTCCTTACTCGGGAGGGGCATCCGAGCAGTACTTC	CASSPYSGGASEQYF
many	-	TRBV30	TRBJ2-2	TGTGCCTGGAGAGGGGACACCGGGGAGCTGTTTTTT	CAWRGDTGELFF
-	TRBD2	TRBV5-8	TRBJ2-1	TGTGCCAGCAGTAAGGGGAGTGTTACTAGCGGGAGCATCTCGCAGTTCTTC	CASSKGSVTSGSISQFF
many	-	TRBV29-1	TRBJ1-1	TGCAGCGTTAAGACAGACTACGGGGCTGAAGCTTTCTTT	CSVKTDYGAEAFF
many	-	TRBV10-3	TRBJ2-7	TGTGCCATCAGACCGATCGCAGGCACCCGCAACCGCCCTCTCGAGCAGTACTTC	CAIRPIAGTRNRPLEQYF
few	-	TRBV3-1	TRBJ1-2	TGTGCCAGCAGCCCCTCTGGGGGGAACTATGGCTACACCTTC	CASSPSGGNYGYTF
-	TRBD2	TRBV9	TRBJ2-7	TGTGCCAGCAGCGTAGTATGGGGCGAGCGGGAGTCCTACGAGCAGTACTTC	CASSVVWGERESYEQYF
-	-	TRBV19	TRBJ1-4	TGTGCCAGTAGTATAGGCGGCACAGGGAGTCGTGAAAAACTGTTTTTT	CASSIGGTGSREKLFF
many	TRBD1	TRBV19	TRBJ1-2	TGTGCCAGCACAGGGGGAGCTAACTATGGCTACACCTTC	CASTGGANYGYTF
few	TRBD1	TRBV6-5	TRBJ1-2	TGTGCCAGCAGTTCGACCGGACAGGGCTCCTATGGCTACACCTTC	CASSSTGQGSYGYTF
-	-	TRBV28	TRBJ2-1	TGTGCCAGCAGTTTAACTAGGAGGGAGAGCTACAATGAGCAGTTCTTC	CASSLTRRESYNEQFF
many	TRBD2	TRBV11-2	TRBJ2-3	TGTGCCAGCAGCAGAACTAGCGGGAGAGATACGCAGTATTTT	CASSRTSGRDTQYF
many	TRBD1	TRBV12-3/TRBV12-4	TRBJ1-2	TGTGCCAGCAGGCACCGGGACAGGAGCTATGGCTACACCTTC	CASRHRDRSYGYTF
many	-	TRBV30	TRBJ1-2	TGTGCCTGGAGCCCGGGACCCTCGGGGGGATATGGCTACACCTTC	CAWSPGPSGGYGYTF
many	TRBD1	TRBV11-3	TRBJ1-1	TGTGCCAGCAGCTCTGGGACAGGTACTGAAGCTTTCTTT	CASSSGTGTEAFF
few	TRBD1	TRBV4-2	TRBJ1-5	TGTGCCAGCAGCCAAGATCGGACAGGGGTTGGCAATCAGCCCCAGCATTTT	CASSQDRTGVGNQPQHF
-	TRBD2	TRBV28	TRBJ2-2	TGTGCCAGCAGCCTACCGACTAGCCGGGTGGTCACCGGGGAGCTGTTTTTT	CASSLPTSRVVTGELFF
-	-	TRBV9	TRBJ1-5	TGTGCCAGCAGCGTAGGCTCCGGGGAGGACAGTAGCAATCAGCCCCAGCATTTT	CASSVGSGEDSSNQPQHF
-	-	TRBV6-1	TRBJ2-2	TGTGCCAGCAGTGTATCCGGGACTCCGACCGGGGAGCCGTTTTTT	CASSVSGTPTGEPFF
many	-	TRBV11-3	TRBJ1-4	TGTGCCAGCAGCTTAGCGGTGGGGGGAAATGAAAAACTGTTTTTT	CASSLAVGGNEKLFF
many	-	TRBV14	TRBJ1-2	TGTGCCAGCAGCCATACCCTCCGGCCATTTTATGGCTACACCTTC	CASSHTLRPFYGYTF
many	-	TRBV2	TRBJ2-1	TGTGCCAGCAGTGAAATCGGGCGGAACCCCTACAATGAGCAGTTCTTC	CASSEIGRNPYNEQFF
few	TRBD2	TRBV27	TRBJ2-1	TGTGCCAGCAGTTTACGATCAGCGGGGGGGCAAAGTGAGCAGTTCTTC	CASSLRSAGGQSEQFF
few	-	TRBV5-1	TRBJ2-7	TGCGCCAGCGCCTTCGGGTTATCCTACGAGCAGTACTTC	CASAFGLSYEQYF
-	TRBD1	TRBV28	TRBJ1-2	TGTGCCAGCAGCCCCACAGGGGTTGGTGGCTACACCTTC	CASSPTGVGGYTF
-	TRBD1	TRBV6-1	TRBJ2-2	TGTGCCAGCAATGGACAGGGAGGCACCGGGGAGCTGTTTTTT	CASNGQGGTGELFF
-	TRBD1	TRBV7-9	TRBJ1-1	TGTGCCAGCAGCCCGGGACAGTTTTTAAACACTGAAGCTTTCTTT	CASSPGQFLNTEAFF
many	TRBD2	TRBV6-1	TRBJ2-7	TGTGCCAGCAGTAGGAAGGGACTAGCGGGCCGCTCCTACGAGCAGTACTTC	CASSRKGLAGRSYEQYF
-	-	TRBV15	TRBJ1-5	TGTGCCACCAGCAGAGATAAAGGGTTTAATCAGCCCCAGCATTTT	CATSRDKGFNQPQHF
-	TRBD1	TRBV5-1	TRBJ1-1	TGCGCCAGGGACAGGTTGATGACTGAAGCTTTCTTT	CARDRLMTEAFF
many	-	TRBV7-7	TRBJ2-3	TGTGCTAGCAGCTTAGGGGCAGTGGGGGCGACAGATACGCAGTATTTT	CASSLGAVGATDTQYF
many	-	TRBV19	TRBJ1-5	TGTGCCAGTAGTATAGAGACAAGCTATAGCAATCAGCCCCAGCATTTT	CASSIETSYSNQPQHF
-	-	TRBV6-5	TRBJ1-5	TGTGCCAGCAGTTACTCTAGGGCACAGCCCCAGCATTTT	CASSYSRAQPQHF
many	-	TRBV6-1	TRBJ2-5	TGTGCCAGCAGCTACCAGTTAGTGGGGCCCCAGTACTTC	CASSYQLVGPQYF
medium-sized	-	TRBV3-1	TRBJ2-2	TGTGCCAGCAGACCCGACGGGACCGGGGAGCTGTTTTTT	CASRPDGTGELFF
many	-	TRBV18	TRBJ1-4	TGTGCCAGCTCACCGGGGCGGACTAATGAAAAACTGTTTTTT	CASSPGRTNEKLFF
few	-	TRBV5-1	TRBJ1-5	TGCGCCAGCAGCACCGGACAGCTGAATCAGCCCCAGCATTTT	CASSTGQLNQPQHF
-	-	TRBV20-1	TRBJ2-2	TGCAGTACCGGGGCCGGGGAGCTGTTTTTT	CSTGAGELFF
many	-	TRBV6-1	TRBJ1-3	TGTGCCAGCAGGACAGACAGCTCAGGTGGAAACACCATATATTTT	CASRTDSSGGNTIYF
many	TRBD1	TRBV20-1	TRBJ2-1	TGCAGTGCTCAAATTGGGACAGCCTCCTACAATGAGCAGTTCTTC	CSAQIGTASYNEQFF
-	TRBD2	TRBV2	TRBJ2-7	TGTGCCAGCATGCCACTAGCGGGAGGACACGAGCAGTACTTC	CASMPLAGGHEQYF
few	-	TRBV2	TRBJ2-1	TGTGCCAGCAGTGAAGAGCGGATCTACAATGAGCAGTTCTTC	CASSEERIYNEQFF
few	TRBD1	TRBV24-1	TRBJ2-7	TGTGCCACCAGACCCGGGACAGGGTCCCTTGGGGGCTACGAGCAGTACTTC	CATRPGTGSLGGYEQYF
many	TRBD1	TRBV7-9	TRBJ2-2	TGTGCCAGCACGGGACAGGGAGCTGGGGTCGCCGGGGAGCTGTTTTTT	CASTGQGAGVAGELFF
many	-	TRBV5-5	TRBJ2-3	TGTGCCAGCAGCCGCCGACTAGGGGAGACAGATACGCAGTATTTT	CASSRRLGETDTQYF
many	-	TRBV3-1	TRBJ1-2	TGTGCCAGCAGCCAAGGGCCGTATGGCTACACCTTC	CASSQGPYGYTF
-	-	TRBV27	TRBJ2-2	TGTGCCAGCAGTGGGTGGGTTGACACCGGGGAGCTGTTTTTT	CASSGWVDTGELFF
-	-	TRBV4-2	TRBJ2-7	TGTGCCAGCAGCACCCTCCGGAGGCCCGGGGTCGAGCAGTACTTC	CASSTLRRPGVEQYF
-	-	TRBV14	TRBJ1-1	TGTGCCAGCAGCCAGAATTGGGGATACACTGAAGCTTTCTTT	CASSQNWGYTEAFF